Below, one TCR beta chain is given with its context. After removal of 3 bases from V and 2 bases from J, the junction contained 8 bases not matched to a gene. The germline V gene has CDR1 SQVTM and CDR2 ANQGSEA. CDR3 length: 15 residues. The data belong to a study of T cells in tuberculosis. Profiled with immunoSEQ multiplex PCR; TCRdb holds only in-frame clones, not every one. The repertoire consists of 20,000 to 25,000 clones, with more than 95% occurring once and the leading ten covering around 6.2%. The chain has TRBV29-1 and TRBJ1-1; 8 nucleotides line up with TRBD1. The sample was PBMCs. This clonotype was obtained from a donor aged 10-29 years with latent tuberculosis or without tuberculosis infection. This CDR3 is CSVEFQGQGNTEAFF. The CDR3 DNA sequence: TGCAGCGTTGAGTTCCAAGGACAGGGAAACACTGAAGCTTTCTTT. The entire variable domain, with the rest obtained from reference TRBV29-1 and TRBJ1-1, is as follows: SAVISQKPSRDICQRGTSLTIQCQVDSQVTMMFWYRQQPGQSLTLIATANQGSEATYESGFVIDKFPISRPNLTFSTLTVSNMSPEDSSIYLCSVEFQGQGNTEAFFGQGTRLTVV.